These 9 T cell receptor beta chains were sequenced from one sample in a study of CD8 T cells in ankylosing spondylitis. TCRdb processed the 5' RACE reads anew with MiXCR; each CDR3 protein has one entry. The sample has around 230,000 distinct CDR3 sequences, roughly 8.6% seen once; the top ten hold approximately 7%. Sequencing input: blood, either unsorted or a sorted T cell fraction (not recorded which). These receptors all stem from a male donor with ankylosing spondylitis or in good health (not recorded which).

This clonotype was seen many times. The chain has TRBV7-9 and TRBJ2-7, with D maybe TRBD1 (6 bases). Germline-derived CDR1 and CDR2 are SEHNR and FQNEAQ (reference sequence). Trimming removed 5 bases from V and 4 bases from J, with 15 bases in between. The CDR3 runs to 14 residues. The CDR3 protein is CASSPNTGPYEQYF. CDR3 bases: TGTGCCAGCAGCCCAAACACAGGGCCATACGAGCAGTACTTC.

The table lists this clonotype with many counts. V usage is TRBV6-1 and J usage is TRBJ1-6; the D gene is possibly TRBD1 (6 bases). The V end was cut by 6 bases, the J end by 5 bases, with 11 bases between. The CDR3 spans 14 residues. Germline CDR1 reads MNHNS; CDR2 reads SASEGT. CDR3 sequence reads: CASSRGQNNSPLHF. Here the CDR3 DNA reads TGTGCCAGCAGCCGAGGACAGAATAATTCACCCCTCCACTTT.

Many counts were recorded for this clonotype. CDR3 in amino acids: CASSNGTGLRPQHF. CDR3 sequence (DNA): TGTGCCAGCAGCAACGGGACAGGGTTACGTCCTCAGCATTTT. The gene calls are TRBV21-1 and TRBJ1-5; TRBD1 is the table's D call, not checked against the DNA. TRBV21-1 is recorded as a pseudogene. CDR3 length: 14 residues.

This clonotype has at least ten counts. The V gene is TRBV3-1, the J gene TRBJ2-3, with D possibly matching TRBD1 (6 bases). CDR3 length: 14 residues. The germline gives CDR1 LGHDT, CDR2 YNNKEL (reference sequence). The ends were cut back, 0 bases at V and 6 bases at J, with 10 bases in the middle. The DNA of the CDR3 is TGTGCCAGCAGCCAAGAACAGGGTTGGGATACGCAGTATTTT. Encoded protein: CASSQEQGWDTQYF.

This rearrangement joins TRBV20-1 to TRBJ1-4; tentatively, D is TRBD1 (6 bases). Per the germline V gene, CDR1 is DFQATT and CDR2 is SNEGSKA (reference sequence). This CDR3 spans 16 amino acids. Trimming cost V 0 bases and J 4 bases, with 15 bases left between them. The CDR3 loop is CSARDRRGQINEKLFF. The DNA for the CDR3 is TGCAGTGCTAGAGATCGGCGGGGACAAATTAATGAAAAACTGTTTTTT.

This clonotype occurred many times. The CDR3 nucleotides are TGTGCCAGCAGCCCCGGGACAGGGCCCTATGGCTACACCTTC. Amino acid sequence: CASSPGTGPYGYTF. This sequence joins TRBV28 and TRBJ1-2; 9 nucleotides agree with TRBD1. The CDR3 sequence is 14 residues long. Germline V gives CDR1 MDHEN, CDR2 SYDVKM. The J segment lost 4 bases and the V segment lost 6 bases, leaving 6 bases of the junction unmatched.

The CDR3 DNA sequence: TGTGCCAGCAGCAACATCCTACAGGCCACTAGCACAGATACGCAGTATTTT. Translating gives CASSNILQATSTDTQYF. The gene calls are TRBV6-1 and TRBJ2-3, with D perhaps matching TRBD1 (5 bases). There are 17 residues in the CDR3. Trimming left V 6 bases short and J 0 bases short, with 19 bases between. CDR1 and CDR2 from the germline V gene are MNHNS and SASEGT.

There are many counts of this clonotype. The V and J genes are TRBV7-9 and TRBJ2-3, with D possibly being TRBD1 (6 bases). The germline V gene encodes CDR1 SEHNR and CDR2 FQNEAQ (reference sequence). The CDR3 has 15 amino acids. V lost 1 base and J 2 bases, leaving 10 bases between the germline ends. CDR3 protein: CASSLGTENTDTQYF. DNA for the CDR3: TGTGCCAGCAGCTTAGGGACAGAAAACACAGATACGCAGTATTTT.

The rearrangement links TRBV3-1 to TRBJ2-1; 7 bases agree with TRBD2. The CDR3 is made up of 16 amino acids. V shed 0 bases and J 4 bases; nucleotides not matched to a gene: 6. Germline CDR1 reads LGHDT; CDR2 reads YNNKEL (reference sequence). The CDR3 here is CASSQDAGEVYNEQFF. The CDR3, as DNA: TGTGCCAGCAGCCAAGATGCGGGGGAGGTTTACAATGAGCAGTTCTTC.